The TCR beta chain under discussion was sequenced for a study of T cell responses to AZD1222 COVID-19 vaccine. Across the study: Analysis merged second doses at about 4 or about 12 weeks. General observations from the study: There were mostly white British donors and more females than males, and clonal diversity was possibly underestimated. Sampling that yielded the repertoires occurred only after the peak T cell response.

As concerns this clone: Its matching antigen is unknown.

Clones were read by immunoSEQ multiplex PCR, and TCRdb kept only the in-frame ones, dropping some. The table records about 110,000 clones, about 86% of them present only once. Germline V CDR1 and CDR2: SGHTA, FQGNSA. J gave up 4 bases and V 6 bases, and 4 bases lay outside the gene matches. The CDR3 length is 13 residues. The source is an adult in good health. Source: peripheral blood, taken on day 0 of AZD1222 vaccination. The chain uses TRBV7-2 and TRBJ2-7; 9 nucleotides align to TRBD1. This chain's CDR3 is CASRGQGLYEQYF. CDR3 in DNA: TGTGCCAGCAGGGGACAGGGTTTATACGAGCAGTACTTC.